These 27 T cell receptor beta chains share one sample of origin, sequenced in a study of T cells in narcolepsy. The repertoire was sequenced with immunoSEQ multiplex PCR; TCRdb's copy has only in-frame clones and lacks some. The sample lists 25,000 to 35,000 clones, 70% to 80% seen once, with 5% to 8.5% in the top ten. The sequenced sample consisted of memory (CD45RA-) CD4+ T cells from blood. These receptors were obtained from a human donor in good health.

This sequence joins TRBV5-6 and TRBJ1-2; the D is unclear. The CDR3 contains 15 residues. V shed 2 bases and J shed 2 bases, with 13 bases lying between them. The germline gives CDR1 SGHDT, CDR2 YYEEEE. The CDR3 coding sequence is TGTGCCAGCAGCTTTAGTCCAACTCAAAACTATGGCTACACCTTC. It encodes CASSFSPTQNYGYTF. The variable domain in full, completed from reference TRBV5-6 and TRBJ1-2, reads DAGVTQSPTHLIKTRGQQVTLRCSPKSGHDTVSWYQQALGQGPQFIFQYYEEEERQRGNFPDRFSGHQFPNYSSELNVNALLLGDSALYLCASSFSPTQNYGYTFGSGTRLTVV.

This rearrangement joins TRBV7-9 to TRBJ2-1; 9 bases map to TRBD1. The junction had 4 bases not matched to a gene; V was cut back by 1 base and J by 15 bases. The length of the CDR3 is 12 residues. Germline V lookup: CDR1 SEHNR, CDR2 FQNEAQ (reference sequence). CDR3 in DNA: TGTGCCAGCAGCTTAGACAGGGGGCAGGGGTTCTTC. Amino acids: CASSLDRGQGFF. The full variable domain, completed using reference TRBV7-9 and TRBJ2-1, is DTGVSQNPRHKITKRGQNVTFRCDPISEHNRLYWYRQTLGQGPEFLTYFQNEAQLEKSRLLSDRFSAERPKGSFSTLEIQRTEQGDSAMYLCASSLDRGQGFFGPGTRLTVL.

V and J are TRBV28 and TRBJ1-1; 7 bases match TRBD1. The CDR3 is 14 residues long. The ends lost 4 bases at V and 7 bases at J; junction bases unmatched: 9. CDR1 is MDHEN, CDR2 SYDVKM, per germline. CDR3 in DNA: TGTGCCAGCAGTTCGGGACAGCCAGCCATTGAAGCTTTCTTT. This encodes CASSSGQPAIEAFF.

This chain joins TRBV4-1 and TRBJ2-6, with TRBD1 identical over 8 bases. This CDR3 comprises 18 residues. Germline V gene data show CDR1 as MGHRA and CDR2 as YSYEKL. V shed 1 base, J shed 1 base, and the junction held 6 bases outside the gene matches. The CDR3 protein is CASSQGGRGRSGANVLTF. The CDR3 coding sequence is TGCGCCAGCAGCCAAGGGGGCAGGGGGCGGTCTGGGGCCAACGTCCTGACTTTC.

CDR3 coding DNA: TGTGCCAGCAGCTACGAGACATTACCTGAAGCTTTCTTT. Its protein product is CASSYETLPEAFF. V gene TRBV11-2 combines with J gene TRBJ1-1, with D unclear. The length of the CDR3 is 13 residues. V was cut by 4 bases and J by 6 bases, with 12 bases left in between. Germline assignment: CDR1 SGHAT and CDR2 FQNNGV.

In its sample, this clone was seen once. The chain joins TRBV7-8 to TRBJ1-1, with D possibly being TRBD1 (5 bases). This CDR3 region has 13 residues. V shed 5 bases and J shed 1 base, with 8 bases lying between them. Germline lookup yields CDR1 SGHVS and CDR2 FQNEAQ. CDR3 DNA sequence: TGTGCCAGCAGCAAGGGACCGAACACTGAAGCTTTCTTT. Translation gives CASSKGPNTEAFF.

This clone has only one observation. The chain joins TRBV5-6 to TRBJ2-2; D call uncertain. Germline CDR1 reads SGHDT; CDR2 reads YYEEEE. The length of the CDR3 is 13 residues. The V end lost 5 bases, the J end lost 6 bases, and 11 bases lay between the germline ends. Written as DNA, the CDR3 is TGTGCCAGCAGTTCTGGCCGGGCCGGGGAGCTGTTTTTT. Translation: CASSSGRAGELFF.

This clone is deemed medium-sized (0.01 to 0.1%). The chain links TRBV5-1 to TRBJ1-1, with a weak D call TRBD1 (5 bases). The CDR3 consists of 15 residues. Germline assignment: CDR1 SGHRS and CDR2 YFSETQ. V lost 0 bases and J lost 0, with 9 bases in between. The CDR3 sequence: CASSLAGGVNTEAFF. The CDR3 coding sequence is TGCGCCAGCAGCTTGGCCGGAGGGGTGAACACTGAAGCTTTCTTT.

This chain links TRBV7-9 with TRBJ2-4; unclear D gene. V was clipped by 0 bases and J by 13 bases, with 10 bases between them. The CDR3 covers 12 residues. The germline gives CDR1 SEHNR, CDR2 FQNEAQ (reference sequence). In DNA form, the CDR3 reads TGTGCCAGCAGCTTAGCTACCCGGGCCCAGTACTTC. Encoded protein: CASSLATRAQYF.

The rearrangement uses TRBV7-6 and TRBJ2-7; D remains ambiguous. CDR1 SGHVS and CDR2 FNYEAQ come from the germline V gene. V was trimmed by 5 bases and J by 4 bases, leaving 12 bases between them. The CDR3 runs 13 residues. This chain's CDR3 is CASSPQSGYEQYF. The CDR3 DNA reads as TGTGCCAGCAGCCCCCAATCCGGGTACGAGCAGTACTTC.

The gene calls are TRBV28 and TRBJ1-2; 7 positions agree with TRBD1. Losses at the gene ends were 1 base for V and 8 bases for J; bases not matched to a gene: 7. The CDR3 consists of 14 residues. Germline loops: CDR1 MDHEN, CDR2 SYDVKM. The CDR3 DNA is TGTGCCAGCAGTTTATTGGAGGGGGCGAGGGGCTACACCTTC. Its protein is CASSLLEGARGYTF.

The J gene is TRBJ1-4, the V gene TRBV6-1; D remains unclear. Germline CDR1 MNHNS, CDR2 SASEGT. V lost 8 bases, J lost 3 bases, and 10 bases lay in between. The CDR3 consists of 13 residues. CDR3 nucleotide sequence: TGTGCCAGCGTAGGGAGAGCTAATGAAAAACTGTTTTTT. The encoded protein is CASVGRANEKLFF.

This clone was observed a few times. The V call is TRBV5-4, the J call TRBJ1-2, with D possibly TRBD1 on 6 matching bases. This CDR3 is built from 15 residues. V was trimmed by 0 bases and J by 5 bases, leaving 14 bases between them. CDR1 SGHNT and CDR2 YYREEE come from the germline V gene (reference sequence). The CDR3 DNA follows: TGTGCCAGCAGCTTGGGGACAGAAGGTCAATATGGCTACACCTTC. This sequence encodes CASSLGTEGQYGYTF.

This chain uses TRBV7-9 with TRBJ2-5; 10 nucleotides align to TRBD2. The CDR3 sequence is 14 residues long. After removal of 2 bases from V and 12 bases from J, the junction contained 9 bases not matched to a gene. CDR1 and CDR2 (germline): SEHNR, FQNEAQ (reference sequence). The CDR3 loop is CASSLSGGDLTKYF. The CDR3 nucleotides read TGTGCCAGCAGCTTAAGCGGGGGGGACCTTACCAAGTACTTC. Variable domain in full (rest from reference TRBV7-9 and TRBJ2-5): DTGVSQNPRHKITKRGQNVTFRCDPISEHNRLYWYRQTLGQGPEFLTYFQNEAQLEKSRLLSDRFSAERPKGSFSTLEIQRTEQGDSAMYLCASSLSGGDLTKYFGPGTRLLVL.

The V gene is TRBV4-3, the J gene TRBJ1-6; possibly TRBD1 for D (6 bases). Germline CDR1 is LGHNA and CDR2 is YSLEER. This CDR3 comprises 17 residues. Trimming shortened V by 10 bases and J by 0 bases, and 19 bases separated the two germline ends. In DNA, the CDR3 is TGCGCCAACGAGAGGGGGTGTTCCGGCTCCTATAATTCACCCCTCCACTTT. Protein: CANERGCSGSYNSPLHF.

The genes are TRBV5-1 and TRBJ1-1, with D unresolved. Trimming left V 0 bases short and J 1 base short, with 7 bases between. Germline V CDR1 and CDR2: SGHRS, YFSETQ. CDR3 size: 14 residues. DNA for the CDR3: TGCGCCAGCAGCTTGGCCTTCGAGAACACTGAAGCTTTCTTT. It yields the protein CASSLAFENTEAFF.

There are a few counts of this clone. The chain is built from TRBV2 and TRBJ1-1; D gene ambiguous. Germline values: CDR1 SNHLY, CDR2 FYNNEI. V gave up 2 bases and J gave up 1 base, with 5 bases separating them. The CDR3 spans 13 residues. The CDR3 loop reads CASSESANTEAFF. DNA for the CDR3: TGTGCCAGCAGTGAATCGGCGAACACTGAAGCTTTCTTT.

This chain uses TRBV14 with TRBJ2-7; weak D call: TRBD1 (6 bases). Trimming removed 1 base from V and 4 bases from J, with 17 bases in between. The CDR3 has 16 amino acids. The germline V gene has CDR1 SGHDN and CDR2 FVKESK. CDR3 sequence reads: CASSQGMGADHYEQYF. DNA of the CDR3: TGTGCCAGCAGCCAAGGAATGGGGGCGGATCATTACGAGCAGTACTTC.

The rearrangement links TRBV2 to TRBJ2-7, with a weak D call TRBD2 (5 bases). V lost 6 bases to trimming and J lost 2 bases, with 11 bases between them. The germline V gene encodes CDR1 SNHLY and CDR2 FYNNEI. This CDR3 comprises 13 residues. The DNA of the CDR3 is TGTGCCAGCAGAACGGGGAAAACCTACGAGCAGTACTTC. Protein sequence: CASRTGKTYEQYF.

V and J are TRBV7-3 and TRBJ2-5; tentatively, D is TRBD2 (6 bases). CDR3 length: 13 amino acids. Germline CDR1 is SGHTA and CDR2 is FQGTGA. Deletions cut 3 bases from V and 4 bases from J, with 9 bases between. The CDR3 DNA reads as TGTGCCAGCAGCTTCACCGGGGGAGAGACCCAGTACTTC. This translates into CASSFTGGETQYF.

The chain has TRBV11-2 and TRBJ1-2; TRBD1 matches at 7 bases. This CDR3 spans 14 amino acids. V lost 1 base, J lost 4 bases, and 3 bases stayed unmatched. Germline V gives CDR1 SGHAT, CDR2 FQNNGV. This CDR3 is CASSLVQGSYGYTF. CDR3 DNA: TGTGCCAGCAGCTTAGTACAGGGGTCCTATGGCTACACCTTC.

This sequence joins TRBV7-6 and TRBJ2-1; D is unclear. V dropped 5 bases and J dropped 3 bases, with 11 bases sitting between them. CDR3 size: 14 residues. The V gene's germline CDR1 is SGHVS and CDR2 FNYEAQ. This CDR3 is CASSDTFSYNEQFF. The CDR3 DNA sequence: TGTGCCAGCAGCGACACCTTCAGCTACAATGAGCAGTTCTTC.

The chain employs TRBV28 and TRBJ1-2, with TRBD1 matching over 7 bases. Germline trimming cut 2 bases from V and 3 bases from J; bases unmatched to any gene: 9. The CDR3 length is 16 residues. Germline loops: CDR1 MDHEN, CDR2 SYDVKM. CDR3 in DNA: TGTGCCAGCAGTTTAAGCCCGAGGGGGCTGCACTATGGCTACACCTTC. Amino acids: CASSLSPRGLHYGYTF.

This chain uses TRBV7-8 with TRBJ1-1, with D unclear. Trimming removed 5 bases at V and 4 bases at J, with 8 bases between. This CDR3 region has 12 residues. The germline CDR1 and CDR2 sequences are SGHVS and FQNEAQ. The CDR3 DNA is TGTGCCAGCAGCCCCCTCCGCACTGAAGCTTTCTTT. It translates to CASSPLRTEAFF.

The chain recombines TRBV4-2 with TRBJ1-1; D unresolved. V gave up 1 base and J gave up 1 base, with 7 bases separating them. CDR3 length: 14 amino acids. In germline, CDR1 is LGHNA, CDR2 YNFKEQ. CDR3 residues: CASSQVSRNTEAFF. CDR3 bases: TGTGCCAGCAGCCAAGTATCTCGGAACACTGAAGCTTTCTTT.

CDR3 in amino acids: CASSPNYSNQPQHF. The CDR3 nucleotides are TGTGCCAGCAGTCCTAACTATAGCAATCAGCCCCAGCATTTT. V and J are TRBV6-5 and TRBJ1-5, with D hard to call. Trimming left V 5 bases short and J 0 bases short, with 8 bases between. The length of the CDR3 is 14 residues. Germline CDR1 is MNHEY and CDR2 is SVGAGI.

This clone was detected only a few times. The V gene is TRBV6-5, the J gene TRBJ1-5; D may be TRBD1 (5 bases). Germline CDR1 MNHEY, CDR2 SVGAGI. The CDR3 runs to 14 residues. V lost 2 bases, J lost 10 bases, and 15 bases lay in between. The CDR3 protein is CASSYARQSSPQHF. The DNA for the CDR3 is TGTGCCAGCAGTTACGCTAGACAGTCGAGCCCCCAGCATTTT.